The rows below give T cell receptor beta chains drawn from one sample of a study of T cell responses to AZD1222 COVID-19 vaccine. Sequencing was performed with immunoSEQ multiplex PCR; in TCRdb, only in-frame clones are kept and a portion is missing. The sample carries over 80,000 clones, approximately 90% recorded once. The source was peripheral blood, collected on day 0 of AZD1222 vaccination. All receptors come from an adult in good health. The CDR3 runs from the conserved cysteine through the conserved F or W. A D gene is named only where the DNA matches it firmly. Some rows have no size entry. The others give once, few or many, or a class for an expanded clone.

d_call	clone_size	j_call	v_call	cdr3_aa	cdr3_nt
NA	NA	TRBJ1-5	TRBV29-1	CSVLWANNQPQHF	TGCAGCGTATTGTGGGCGAACAATCAGCCCCAGCATTTT
TRBD1	NA	TRBJ1-1	TRBV11-1	CASTHPGGNEAFF	TGTGCCAGCACCCACCCAGGGGGAAATGAAGCTTTCTTT
NA	NA	TRBJ1-6	TRBV28	CASTRRGGYNSPLHF	TGTGCCAGCACCCGACGGGGGGGCTATAATTCACCCCTCCACTTT
NA	NA	TRBJ2-3	TRBV5-1	CASSLEGTADTQYF	TGCGCCAGCAGCTTGGAGGGGACGGCAGATACGCAGTATTTT
NA	NA	TRBJ1-3	TRBV27	CADTYHSGNTIYF	TGTGCAGACACCTACCACTCTGGAAACACCATATATTTT
NA	NA	TRBJ2-7	TRBV15	CATSSPQAYEQYF	TGTGCCACCAGCTCCCCCCAGGCCTACGAGCAGTACTTC
NA	NA	TRBJ1-4	TRBV5-1	CASSPGTANEKLFF	TGCGCCAGCAGTCCGGGCACAGCTAATGAAAAACTGTTTTTT
NA	NA	TRBJ2-1	TRBV7-9	CASSPHWGRETLPFF	TGTGCCAGCAGCCCCCATTGGGGCAGGGAGACATTACCGTTCTTC
TRBD2	few	TRBJ2-1	TRBV4-3	CASSQGLAGDYNEQFF	TGCGCCAGCAGCCAAGGACTAGCGGGAGACTACAATGAGCAGTTCTTC
TRBD2	NA	TRBJ2-7	TRBV28	CASSSTGLAGGGSYEQYF	TGTGCCAGCAGCTCCACGGGACTAGCGGGAGGGGGGTCCTACGAGCAGTACTTC
NA	NA	TRBJ1-1	TRBV11-2	CASSPGQTEAFF	TGTGCCAGCAGCCCTGGACAGACTGAAGCTTTCTTT
NA	NA	TRBJ2-7	TRBV11-1	CASSLGGSYEQYF	TGTGCCAGCAGCTTGGGTGGGTCCTACGAGCAGTACTTC
TRBD1	NA	TRBJ1-4	TRBV28	CASSLGTGYEKLFF	TGTGCCAGCAGTTTGGGGACAGGGTATGAAAAACTGTTTTTT
NA	once	TRBJ2-3	TRBV13	CASSLAPGPSADTQYF	TGTGCCAGCAGCTTAGCACCGGGCCCCAGTGCAGATACGCAGTATTTT
NA	NA	TRBJ2-6	TRBV7-3	CASSLLGAGANVLTF	TGTGCCAGCAGCTTATTGGGGGCTGGGGCCAACGTCCTGACTTTC
NA	NA	TRBJ2-2	TRBV6-4	CASSAGGRRTGELFF	TGTGCCAGCAGTGCAGGCGGACGGCGCACCGGGGAGCTGTTTTTT
NA	NA	TRBJ2-1	TRBV5-6	CASQPSAAYNEQFF	TGTGCCAGTCAGCCTAGCGCGGCCTACAATGAGCAGTTCTTC
TRBD2	NA	TRBJ2-3	TRBV27	CASRWTSGSTDTQYF	TGTGCCAGCAGGTGGACTAGCGGGAGCACAGATACGCAGTATTTT
NA	NA	TRBJ2-7	TRBV9	CASSAEAGSYEQYF	TGTGCCAGCAGCGCAGAAGCGGGCTCCTACGAGCAGTACTTC
TRBD1	NA	TRBJ2-7	TRBV11-2	CASNDGQGAYEQYF	TGTGCCAGCAACGACGGACAGGGCGCCTACGAGCAGTACTTC
NA	NA	TRBJ1-1	TRBV13	CASSLIQGRWVNTEAFF	TGTGCCAGCAGCTTAATACAGGGCCGGTGGGTGAACACTGAAGCTTTCTTT
NA	NA	TRBJ2-7	TRBV11-2	CASKVRRGDYEQYF	TGTGCCAGCAAAGTAAGAAGGGGAGACTACGAGCAGTACTTC
NA	once	TRBJ1-2	TRBV10-1	CASSDRRDYGYTF	TGCGCCAGCAGTGACCGCAGGGACTATGGCTACACCTTC
TRBD1	few	TRBJ1-1	TRBV7-9	CASSLWTGGLNTEAFF	TGTGCCAGCAGCCTCTGGACAGGGGGCCTGAACACTGAAGCTTTCTTT
NA	NA	TRBJ1-5	TRBV28	CASSRDFEPQHF	TGTGCCAGCAGTCGGGACTTTGAGCCCCAGCATTTT
TRBD2	NA	TRBJ2-1	TRBV6-2/TRBV6-3	CASSYRLAGVYNEQFF	TGTGCCAGCAGTTACCGACTAGCGGGAGTCTACAATGAGCAGTTCTTC
NA	NA	TRBJ1-2	TRBV6-2/TRBV6-3	CASSYSGPGPSHGYTF	TGTGCCAGCAGTTACTCCGGCCCAGGGCCGTCCCATGGCTACACCTTC
NA	NA	TRBJ2-3	TRBV5-1	CASSKLQVLGGDTQYF	TGCGCCAGCAGCAAATTACAGGTTTTAGGGGGAGATACGCAGTATTTT
NA	NA	TRBJ2-7	TRBV12-3/TRBV12-4	CASSSIYEQYF	TGTGCCAGCAGTTCCATATACGAGCAGTACTTC
TRBD2	NA	TRBJ2-3	TRBV9	CASSVGLAGDHGTQYF	TGTGCCAGCAGCGTAGGCCTAGCGGGAGACCACGGTACGCAGTATTTT
TRBD1	NA	TRBJ2-7	TRBV7-9	CASSGDRGGDREQYF	TGTGCCAGCAGCGGGGACAGGGGAGGGGATAGAGAGCAGTACTTC
NA	NA	TRBJ1-2	TRBV6-5	CASTHEWGRGGYTF	TGTGCCAGCACCCATGAATGGGGGCGTGGTGGCTACACCTTC
NA	few	TRBJ2-7	TRBV7-6	CASSLGRGTAIYEQYF	TGTGCCAGCAGCTTAGGGCGCGGGACTGCGATCTACGAGCAGTACTTC
TRBD1	NA	TRBJ1-5	TRBV6-5	CASSYSDSGGQHF	TGTGCCAGCAGTTACTCCGATTCAGGGGGCCAGCATTTT
TRBD1	NA	TRBJ1-2	TRBV9	CASKEPGQGAEGYTF	TGTGCCAGCAAGGAGCCGGGACAGGGGGCAGAGGGCTACACCTTC
NA	NA	TRBJ2-2	TRBV6-6	CASSYSYRGVTGELFF	TGTGCCAGCAGTTACTCTTATCGAGGGGTTACCGGGGAGCTGTTTTTT
NA	NA	TRBJ1-1	TRBV5-1	CASSFRGFPRRNTEAFF	TGCGCCAGCAGCTTCAGAGGGTTCCCTCGCCGGAACACTGAAGCTTTCTTT
NA	NA	TRBJ1-5	TRBV4-2	CASSQTTGSNQPQHF	TGTGCCAGCAGCCAAACTACAGGGAGCAATCAGCCCCAGCATTTT
NA	NA	TRBJ1-5	TRBV12-5	CASGLSGNQPQHF	TGTGCTAGTGGTTTAAGTGGCAATCAGCCCCAGCATTTT
TRBD2	NA	TRBJ2-1	TRBV5-6	CASSPTRTSSYNEQFF	TGTGCCAGCAGTCCTACCAGGACTAGCTCCTACAATGAGCAGTTCTTC
NA	NA	TRBJ1-6	TRBV28	CASSLTGTVNSPLHF	TGTGCCAGCAGTTTAACAGGAACCGTCAATTCACCCCTCCACTTT
NA	NA	TRBJ2-1	TRBV9	CASSVSGANEQFF	TGTGCCAGCAGCGTATCTGGGGCGAATGAGCAGTTCTTC
NA	NA	TRBJ1-5	TRBV18	CASSIGFNQPQHF	TGTGCCAGCTCAATTGGCTTCAATCAGCCCCAGCATTTT
NA	NA	TRBJ1-4	TRBV28	CASSGVSEEKLFF	TGTGCCAGCAGTGGGGTTTCGGAGGAAAAACTGTTTTTT
TRBD1	NA	TRBJ2-1	TRBV9	CASTQLGQGYEQFF	TGTGCCAGCACCCAACTTGGACAGGGGTATGAGCAGTTCTTC
TRBD1	NA	TRBJ1-4	TRBV3-1/TRBV3-2	CASSRGQGFNEKLFF	TGTGCCAGCAGCCGAGGACAGGGTTTTAATGAAAAACTGTTTTTT
TRBD1	NA	TRBJ2-7	TRBV9	CASSVAKGAEYEQYF	TGTGCCAGCAGCGTAGCTAAGGGGGCGGAGTACGAGCAGTACTTC
NA	NA	TRBJ2-2	TRBV4-1	CASSQGGNARSGELFF	TGCGCCAGCAGCCAAGGTGGCAATGCTAGATCCGGGGAGCTGTTTTTT
TRBD2	NA	TRBJ2-2	TRBV9	CASSVDGLAARTGELFF	TGTGCCAGCAGCGTAGATGGACTAGCGGCGAGGACCGGGGAGCTGTTTTTT
NA	NA	TRBJ1-1	TRBV19	CASSIGDRRTEAFF	TGTGCCAGTAGTATAGGAGACAGGAGGACTGAAGCTTTCTTT
TRBD1	once	TRBJ2-5	TRBV15	CATSRGTGWETQYF	TGTGCCACCAGCAGAGGGACAGGTTGGGAGACCCAGTACTTC
NA	NA	TRBJ2-3	TRBV30	CAWSVPATDTQYF	TGTGCCTGGAGTGTACCAGCCACGGATACGCAGTATTTT
TRBD1	NA	TRBJ2-5	TRBV28	CASRTGGETQYF	TGTGCCAGCCGGACAGGGGGCGAGACCCAGTACTTC
NA	NA	TRBJ2-7	TRBV15	CATSREQGAYPYEQYF	TGTGCCACCAGCAGAGAACAAGGGGCCTACCCCTACGAGCAGTACTTC